Detailed here is one T cell receptor (beta chain). V trimming: 1 base; J trimming: 7 bases; junction bases outside the gene matches: 8. The CDR3 runs to 17 residues. Germline lookup yields CDR1 SGHTS and CDR2 YDEGEE. The sample belongs to a study of blood T cell repertoires in COVID-19. Background on the study: Acute and convalescent COVID-19 samples came from the United States, Italy and Spain.

The assay was immunoSEQ multiplex PCR, and TCRdb's table has in-frame clones only and misses some. In the table there are around 44,000 clones, roughly 90% of which are singletons. The V gene is TRBV5-8, the J gene TRBJ2-1; TRBD2 matches 13 bases. Sequences were obtained from peripheral blood. The sequence was obtained from a human donor in a cohort sampled during active COVID-19. This CDR3 reads CASSLLSGLAGVNEQFF. The CDR3 bases are TGTGCCAGCAGCTTGCTTTCTGGACTAGCGGGAGTTAATGAGCAGTTCTTC.